These 29 T cell receptor beta chains were sequenced from one sample in a study of shared clonotypes between healthy human individuals (dated by TCRdb to between 2020 and 2021). The method behind the library was the immunoSEQ multiplex PCR assay. Here the immuneACCESS table is served through TCRdb, limited to in-frame sequences with V and J called. Missing clones are a known gap in these copies; in checked studies unresolved V genes cover under half, and the rest lacks a known reason. The sample includes about 1.1 million clones, with around three quarters observed a single time. The biggest ten clones account for 0.5% to 0.65% of the sample. The sample consisted of memory CD4+ T cells from PBMCs. Sample cell subset or site, as interpreted from the label and publication: CD45RA-negative fraction. The source of these receptors is a man aged 18 to 30 in good health. Some clones in this sample may be carry-over from other donors' samples.

This sequence joins TRBV2 and TRBJ1-5, with TRBD1 matching over 10 bases. This CDR3 region has 14 residues. The germline CDR1 and CDR2 sequences are SNHLY and FYNNEI. The V segment lost 4 bases and the J segment 9 bases; nucleotides outside the gene matches: 6. CDR3 DNA sequence: TGTGCCAGCAGTGGGACAGGGGGTGATGTGCCCCAGCATTTT. It encodes CASSGTGGDVPQHF.

The CDR3 sequence is CSASQTYEQYF. CDR3 DNA sequence: TGCAGTGCTAGTCAGACCTACGAGCAGTACTTC. This chain links TRBV20-1 with TRBJ2-7, with D uncertain. The CDR3 is made up of 11 amino acids. The germline V gene encodes CDR1 DFQATT and CDR2 SNEGSKA (reference sequence). Trimming took 3 bases from V and 2 from J, leaving 5 bases between them.

This chain uses TRBV11-3 with TRBJ1-1; no firm D call. The CDR3 has 13 residues. Germline CDR1 and CDR2: SGHNT and YENEEA. V lost 3 bases and J lost 0, with 5 bases in between. The CDR3, as DNA: TGTGCCAGCAGCTTTGGACTGAACACTGAAGCTTTCTTT. Protein sequence: CASSFGLNTEAFF.

This clone was counted a few times. V gene TRBV19 combines with J gene TRBJ2-7; a weak D match, TRBD2 (5 bases). Per the germline V gene, CDR1 is LNHDA and CDR2 is SQIVND (reference sequence). The CDR3 sequence is 13 residues long. Deletions cut 9 bases from V and 4 bases from J, with 16 bases between. CDR3 amino acids: CARRVRDSYEQYF. CDR3 sequence (DNA): TGTGCCAGGCGCGTGAGGGATAGTTACGAGCAGTACTTC. The whole variable domain, filled in from reference TRBV19 and TRBJ2-7, reads DGGITQSPKYLFRKEGQNVTLSCEQNLNHDAMYWYRQDPGQGLRLIYYSQIVNDFQKGDIAEGYSVSREKKESFPLTVTSAQKNPTAFYLCARRVRDSYEQYFGPGTRLTVT.

This chain connects TRBV13 to TRBJ1-1; tentative D call: TRBD1 (5 bases). Per the germline V gene, CDR1 is PRHDT and CDR2 is FYEKMQ (reference sequence). V was shortened by 6 bases and J by 5 bases, with 10 bases between the two germline ends. This CDR3 region has 12 residues. This CDR3 is CASSYRRTEAFF. DNA for the CDR3: TGTGCCAGCAGTTACAGGCGGACTGAAGCTTTCTTT.

The V call is TRBV5-4, the J call TRBJ2-1; TRBD2 aligns across 12 bases. Germline trimming cut 5 bases from V and 5 bases from J; bases unmatched to any gene: 8. Germline values: CDR1 SGHNT, CDR2 YYREEE (reference sequence). The CDR3 has 16 amino acids. The CDR3 spells CASRPSRLAGDNEQFF. The CDR3 bases are TGTGCCAGCAGGCCGAGCCGACTAGCGGGAGACAATGAGCAGTTCTTC.

Concerning this clone: Since a much larger clone is just one base distant, this may be a read error. The sample carries other DNA sequences with the same CDR3. This sequence joins TRBV10-1 and TRBJ2-1; the D gene is possibly TRBD1 (6 bases). V shed 3 bases and J shed 3 bases, with 6 bases lying between them. Germline V CDR1 and CDR2: WNHNN, SYGVQD (reference sequence). The CDR3 length is 13 residues. CDR3 sequence (DNA): TGCGCCAGCAGTGAAGGGGGCTACAATGAGCAGTTCTTC. Protein sequence: CASSEGGYNEQFF.

The chain links TRBV9 to TRBJ1-2, with TRBD1 identical over 9 bases. This CDR3 contains 14 residues. The germline V gene encodes CDR1 SGDLS and CDR2 YYNGEE. V was clipped by 4 bases and J by 6 bases; unmatched bases: 7. The CDR3 nucleotides are TGTGCCAGCAGCACCGGGACAGGGATAGATGGCTACACCTTC. Protein: CASSTGTGIDGYTF.

This chain joins TRBV5-6 and TRBJ2-1; D tentatively reads TRBD1 or TRBD2 (5 bases each). Deletions cut 2 bases from V and 4 bases from J, with 10 bases between. Germline CDR1 is SGHDT and CDR2 is YYEEEE. The CDR3 sequence is 14 residues long. CDR3 sequence reads: CASSFGTEYNEQFF. As DNA, the CDR3 is TGTGCCAGCAGCTTCGGGACGGAGTACAATGAGCAGTTCTTC.

V and J are TRBV13 and TRBJ2-7, with 7 bases lining up with TRBD2. V shed 2 bases and J 4 bases; nucleotides not matched to a gene: 8. There are 15 residues in the CDR3. The germline V gene has CDR1 PRHDT and CDR2 FYEKMQ (reference sequence). This CDR3 reads CASSLFAGARYEQYF. The CDR3 region has the DNA TGTGCCAGCAGCTTATTTGCGGGAGCCAGATACGAGCAGTACTTC.

With regard to this clone: At one boundary the junction diverges from the germline segment, which might be a read error. V and J are TRBV6-6 and TRBJ2-1; D call uncertain. This CDR3 spans 13 amino acids. Germline lookup yields CDR1 MNHNY and CDR2 SVGAGI (reference sequence). CDR3 DNA sequence: TGTGCCAGCAGCCGCGACTCCAACAATGAGCAGTTCTTC. This encodes CASSRDSNNEQFF.

This clone showed up many times. V and J are TRBV30 and TRBJ1-1; 7 bases fit TRBD1. The germline gives CDR1 GTSNPN, CDR2 SVGIG (reference sequence). The CDR3 is made up of 14 amino acids. The trim removed 3 bases at V and 2 bases at J, leaving 6 bases unmatched. CDR3 region: CAWRPTGTNTEAFF. DNA for the CDR3: TGTGCCTGGAGGCCGACAGGGACCAACACTGAAGCTTTCTTT.

The chain employs TRBV7-9 and TRBJ2-3; D uncertain. In germline, CDR1 is SEHNR, CDR2 FQNEAQ (reference sequence). V lost 1 base to trimming and J lost 1 base, with 12 bases between them. This CDR3 region has 16 residues. CDR3 sequence (DNA): TGTGCCAGCAGCTTAGTCGTACAATGGGGCACAGATACGCAGTATTTT. Protein product: CASSLVVQWGTDTQYF.

This clone has a single count. The chain carries TRBV28 and TRBJ1-3; D gene unclear. Germline loops: CDR1 MDHEN, CDR2 SYDVKM. The CDR3 has 14 residues. With 6 bases removed from V and 0 bases from J, the gap between germline ends came to 9 bases. In nucleotides, the CDR3 is TGTGCCAGCAGCCCTACCGACTCTGGAAACACCATATATTTT. It specifies CASSPTDSGNTIYF.

The chain combines TRBV19 with TRBJ1-1, with TRBD1 as a possible D gene (5 bases). The V end lost 4 bases, the J end lost 4 bases, and 10 bases lay between the germline ends. The CDR3 loop spans 13 amino acids. The germline V gene encodes CDR1 LNHDA and CDR2 SQIVND (reference sequence). CDR3 protein: CASSTRDRTEAFF. In nucleotides, the CDR3 is TGTGCCAGTAGTACTCGGGACCGCACTGAAGCTTTCTTT.

Remarks on this clone: Other DNA sequences in the sample encode the same CDR3. The chain links TRBV4-3 to TRBJ2-6; D might be TRBD2 (5 bases). This CDR3 spans 15 amino acids. Per germline, CDR1 LGHNA and CDR2 YSLEER. With 2 bases removed from V and 0 bases from J, the gap between germline ends came to 5 bases. DNA of the CDR3: TGCGCCAGCAGCCAACGGGGCTCTGGGGCCAACGTCCTGACTTTC. Protein: CASSQRGSGANVLTF.

This CDR3 is CASSPGGGPRAFF. DNA for the CDR3: TGTGCCAGCAGTCCGGGAGGGGGACCTCGGGCTTTCTTT. The chain uses TRBV28 and TRBJ1-1; perhaps TRBD1 as D (6 bases). Germline assignment: CDR1 MDHEN and CDR2 SYDVKM. The CDR3 consists of 13 residues. V lost 5 bases and J 11 bases, leaving 18 bases between the germline ends.

This chain links TRBV7-2 with TRBJ2-1; D possibly corresponds to TRBD2 (7 bases). The CDR3 sequence is 14 residues long. V shed 6 bases and J shed 4 bases, with 13 bases lying between them. The germline V gene encodes CDR1 SGHTA and CDR2 FQGNSA. The DNA for the CDR3 is TGTGCCAGCAGACTAGGGGGGGCATACAATGAGCAGTTCTTC. Amino acid sequence: CASRLGGAYNEQFF.

The chain is built from TRBV6-5 and TRBJ2-7, with 10 bases aligning to TRBD2. CDR3 length: 15 amino acids. Germline CDR1 is MNHEY and CDR2 is SVGAGI. V shed 6 bases, J shed 2 bases, and the junction held 7 bases outside the gene matches. CDR3 amino acids: CASSKTSGVTYEQYF. DNA for the CDR3: TGTGCCAGCAGCAAAACTAGCGGGGTGACCTACGAGCAGTACTTC.

This clone occurred once. This sequence joins TRBV7-6 and TRBJ2-2; TRBD1 might be the D (6 bases). Germline V gene sequence: CDR1 SGHVS, CDR2 FNYEAQ. Between the trimmed V and J ends, which lost 5 bases and 4 bases, there was a span of 20 bases. CDR3 length: 17 residues. The CDR3 nucleotides are TGTGCCAGCAGCCACCCGAGTAGGGACATACTCACCGGGGAGCTGTTTTTT. Protein: CASSHPSRDILTGELFF.

This clone was recorded at least ten times. This rearrangement joins TRBV5-1 to TRBJ2-1, with TRBD2 as a possible D gene (6 bases). The CDR3 is 13 amino acids. V dropped 1 base and J dropped 13 bases, with 15 bases sitting between them. Germline CDR1 and CDR2: SGHRS and YFSETQ. The chain's CDR3 is CASSLNRLEDQFF. The CDR3 coding sequence is TGCGCCAGCAGCTTGAATAGACTAGAGGATCAGTTCTTC.

V and J are TRBV30 and TRBJ1-1; D perhaps matches TRBD1 (6 bases). The CDR3 totals 17 residues. The V and J ends lost 0 bases and 0 bases respectively, with 17 bases between them. CDR1 and CDR2 (germline): GTSNPN, SVGIG (reference sequence). CDR3 nucleotides: TGTGCCTGGAGTGTACGAAGGCAGGGGCCCATGAACACTGAAGCTTTCTTT. As protein: CAWSVRRQGPMNTEAFF. The whole variable domain, remainder taken from reference TRBV30 and TRBJ1-1, is SQTIHQWPATLVQPVGSPLSLECTVEGTSNPNLYWYRQAAGRGLQLLFYSVGIGQISSEVPQNLSASRPQDRQFILSSKKLLLSDSGFYLCAWSVRRQGPMNTEAFFGQGTRLTVV.

CDR3 in DNA: TGTGCCTGTTTACAGGGTAGCACAGATACGCAGTATTTT. Encoded protein: CACLQGSTDTQYF. The gene calls are TRBV30 and TRBJ2-3; tentatively, D is TRBD1 (6 bases). Germline values: CDR1 GTSNPN, CDR2 SVGIG (reference sequence). V was shortened by 6 bases and J by 0 bases, with 10 bases between the two germline ends. The CDR3 runs 13 residues.

The chain is built from TRBV29-1 and TRBJ2-6, with 7 bases aligning to TRBD1. Looked up from germline, CDR1 is SQVTM and CDR2 is ANQGSEA. CDR3 length: 16 amino acids. The ends lost 5 bases at V and 0 bases at J; junction bases unmatched: 7. The CDR3 coding sequence is TGCAGCGTTCAGGACAGGCCTAACTCTGGGGCCAACGTCCTGACTTTC. This encodes CSVQDRPNSGANVLTF. Based on the CDR3 plus reference TRBV29-1 and TRBJ2-6, the full variable domain is SAVISQKPSRDICQRGTSLTIQCQVDSQVTMMFWYRQQPGQSLTLIATANQGSEATYESGFVIDKFPISRPNLTFSTLTVSNMSPEDSSIYLCSVQDRPNSGANVLTFGAGSRLTVL.

The V gene is TRBV7-2, the J gene TRBJ2-1; 16 positions match TRBD2. V trimming: 5 bases; J trimming: 16 bases; junction bases outside the gene matches: 11. The germline CDR1 and CDR2 sequences are SGHTA and FQGNSA. This CDR3 has 15 residues. The CDR3 region is CASSQGLAGGLYRFF. CDR3 DNA: TGTGCCAGCAGCCAGGGACTAGCGGGAGGGTTGTACAGATTCTTC. Supplemented by reference TRBV7-2 and TRBJ2-1, the full variable domain reads GAGVSQSPSNKVTEKGKDVELRCDPISGHTALYWYRQSLGQGLEFLIYFQGNSAPDKSGLPSDRFSAERTGGSVSTLTIQRTQQEDSAVYLCASSQGLAGGLYRFFGPGTRLTVL.

In this sample, this clone turned up once. This chain joins TRBV4-1 and TRBJ2-1, with D unresolved. Between the trimmed V and J ends, which lost 8 bases and 7 bases, there was a span of 9 bases. The CDR3 totals 11 residues. Germline V lookup: CDR1 MGHRA, CDR2 YSYEKL. The CDR3 sequence: CASGPANEQFF. As DNA, the CDR3 is TGCGCCAGCGGGCCAGCGAATGAGCAGTTCTTC.

The V call is TRBV6-4, the J call TRBJ2-6; TRBD1 or TRBD2 may be the D gene (5 bases each). Per germline, CDR1 MRHNA and CDR2 SNTAGT. The CDR3 is 20 residues long. V lost 8 bases and J lost 0, with 26 bases in between. CDR3: CASSPRGGDSPFSGANVLTF. The CDR3 DNA sequence: TGTGCCAGCTCCCCACGGGGTGGAGACAGCCCATTCTCTGGGGCCAACGTCCTGACTTTC.

This chain links TRBV28 with TRBJ2-7, with D tentatively TRBD1 or TRBD2 (5 bases each). V lost 6 bases, J lost 2 bases, and 17 bases lay in between. CDR3 size: 15 residues. Germline CDR1 reads MDHEN; CDR2 reads SYDVKM. CDR3 in amino acids: CASSRGRFSPYEQYF. Written as DNA, the CDR3 is TGTGCCAGCAGCCGGGGACGGTTCTCCCCCTACGAGCAGTACTTC. Filled out from reference TRBV28 and TRBJ2-7, the complete variable domain reads DVKVTQSSRYLVKRTGEKVFLECVQDMDHENMFWYRQDPGLGLRLIYFSYDVKMKEKGDIPEGYSVSREKKERFSLILESASTNQTSMYLCASSRGRFSPYEQYFGPGTRLTVT.

The chain combines TRBV5-1 with TRBJ2-1, with 8 bases identical to TRBD1. Germline V gene lookup returns CDR1 SGHRS and CDR2 YFSETQ. With V trimmed by 1 base and J by 3 bases, 9 bases remained unmatched. The length of the CDR3 is 17 residues. The CDR3 nucleotides read TGCGCCAGCAGCTTGTTAGGGCAGGGGGCTTTCTACAATGAGCAGTTCTTC. Residues: CASSLLGQGAFYNEQFF.